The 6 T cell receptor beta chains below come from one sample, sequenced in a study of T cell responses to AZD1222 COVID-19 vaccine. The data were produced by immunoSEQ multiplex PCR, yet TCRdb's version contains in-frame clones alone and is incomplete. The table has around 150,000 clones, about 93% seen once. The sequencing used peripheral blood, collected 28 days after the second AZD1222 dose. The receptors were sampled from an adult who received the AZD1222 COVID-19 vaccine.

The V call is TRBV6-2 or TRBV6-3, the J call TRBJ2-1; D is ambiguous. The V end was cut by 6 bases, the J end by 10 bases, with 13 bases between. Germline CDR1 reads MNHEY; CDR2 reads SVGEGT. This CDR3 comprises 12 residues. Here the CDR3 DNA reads TGTGCCAGCAGCCTAGACTCAGGCGAGCAGTTCTTC. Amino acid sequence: CASSLDSGEQFF.

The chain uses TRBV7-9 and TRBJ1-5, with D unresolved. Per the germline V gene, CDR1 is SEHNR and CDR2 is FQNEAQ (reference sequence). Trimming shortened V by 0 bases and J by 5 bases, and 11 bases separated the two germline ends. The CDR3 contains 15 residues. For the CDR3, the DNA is TGTGCCAGCAGCTTAGCGCTAGACGTGGATCAGCCCCAGCATTTT. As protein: CASSLALDVDQPQHF.

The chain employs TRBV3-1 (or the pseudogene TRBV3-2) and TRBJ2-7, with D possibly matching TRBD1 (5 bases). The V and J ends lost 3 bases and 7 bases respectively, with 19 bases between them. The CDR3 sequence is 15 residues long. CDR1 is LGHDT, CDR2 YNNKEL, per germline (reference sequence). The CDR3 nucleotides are TGTGCCAGCAGCCAGTCTTGGGGCCGCCCCCAAGAGCAGTACTTC. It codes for CASSQSWGRPQEQYF.

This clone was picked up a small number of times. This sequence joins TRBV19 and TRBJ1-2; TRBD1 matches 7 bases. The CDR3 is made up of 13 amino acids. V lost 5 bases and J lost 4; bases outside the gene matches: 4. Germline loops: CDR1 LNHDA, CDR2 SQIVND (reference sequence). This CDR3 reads CASSGSGGYGYTF. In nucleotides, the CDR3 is TGTGCCAGTAGTGGATCAGGGGGCTATGGCTACACCTTC.

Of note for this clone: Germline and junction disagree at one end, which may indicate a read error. This chain's CDR3 is CSDDRGTF. CDR3 nucleotide sequence: TGCAGCGACGACCGGGGCACATTT. The genes are TRBV29-1 and TRBJ1-1; D perhaps matches TRBD1 (5 bases). CDR1 SQVTM and CDR2 ANQGSEA come from the germline V gene. CDR3 length equals 8 residues.

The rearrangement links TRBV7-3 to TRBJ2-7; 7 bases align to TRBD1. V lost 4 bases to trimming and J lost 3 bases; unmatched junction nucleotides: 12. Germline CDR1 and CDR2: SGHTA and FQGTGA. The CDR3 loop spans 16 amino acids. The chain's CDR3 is CASSSSAKGAVYEQYF. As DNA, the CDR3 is TGTGCCAGCAGCTCATCGGCGAAGGGGGCAGTCTACGAGCAGTACTTC.